The 10 T cell receptor beta chains given below trace back to one sample, sequenced in a study of blood T cell repertoires in COVID-19. The assay was immunoSEQ multiplex PCR, and TCRdb's table has in-frame clones only and misses some. The repertoire holds roughly 67,000 clones, with 70% to 80% as singletons. The sequencing sample was made of peripheral blood. These receptors came from a human donor in a cohort sampled during active COVID-19.

This clone was detected a few times. CDR3 coding DNA: TGTGCCTGGGGTAGCGGGGGCAAAAACATTCAGTACTTC. This translates into CAWGSGGKNIQYF. The chain is built from TRBV30 and TRBJ2-4, with 9 positions matching TRBD2. Germline lookup yields CDR1 GTSNPN and CDR2 SVGIG (reference sequence). The CDR3 has 13 residues. V shed 5 bases and J 3 bases; nucleotides not matched to a gene: 2. Full variable domain (remainder filled in from reference TRBV30 and TRBJ2-4): SQTIHQWPATLVQPVGSPLSLECTVEGTSNPNLYWYRQAAGRGLQLLFYSVGIGQISSEVPQNLSASRPQDRQFILSSKKLLLSDSGFYLCAWGSGGKNIQYFGAGTRLSVL.

The chain recombines TRBV5-6 with TRBJ2-3; D is undetermined. The germline V gene has CDR1 SGHDT and CDR2 YYEEEE. CDR3 length: 13 amino acids. The V end lost 1 base, the J end lost 2 bases, and 5 bases lay between the germline ends. The CDR3 spells CASSLLNTDTQYF. CDR3 sequence (DNA): TGTGCCAGCAGCTTGCTTAACACAGATACGCAGTATTTT.

The chain couples TRBV28 to TRBJ2-3; TRBD2 agrees at 10 bases. With 1 base clipped from V and 2 bases from J, the junction kept 6 bases outside the gene matches. CDR3 length equals 17 residues. CDR1 and CDR2 from the germline V gene are MDHEN and SYDVKM. As DNA, the CDR3 is TGTGCCAGCAGTTTATTTCCTAGCGGGGGTCACACAGATACGCAGTATTTT. Protein sequence: CASSLFPSGGHTDTQYF.

V is TRBV30 and J is TRBJ2-1, with TRBD1 as a possible D gene (6 bases). Germline lookup yields CDR1 GTSNPN and CDR2 SVGIG (reference sequence). The CDR3 extends over 14 amino acids. Trimming stripped 2 bases from V and 4 bases from J, with 12 bases between. In DNA, the CDR3 is TGTGCCTGGAGTACAGGGACCTTTTACAATGAGCAGTTCTTC. Translated, it gives CAWSTGTFYNEQFF.

This clone was counted only a few times. The CDR3 DNA reads as TGCGCCAGCAGCCCGGAAGGGAGGGGGATTGACGAGCAGTACTTC. Translated: CASSPEGRGIDEQYF. V is TRBV5-1 and J is TRBJ2-7; the D gene is possibly TRBD2 (7 bases). V gave up 4 bases and J gave up 5 bases, with 19 bases separating them. Looked up from germline, CDR1 is SGHRS and CDR2 is YFSETQ. The CDR3 has 15 amino acids.

The genes are TRBV3-1 (or the pseudogene TRBV3-2) and TRBJ2-5; TRBD2 aligns across 10 bases. Germline lookup yields CDR1 LGHDT and CDR2 YNNKEL (reference sequence). Trimming at V came to 1 base and at J to 4 bases, leaving 12 bases not matched to a gene. The CDR3 consists of 18 residues. The CDR3 DNA reads TGTGCCAGCAGCCAAGGTAGCCTAGCGGGGGTTGTGCGAGAGACCCAGTACTTC. It specifies CASSQGSLAGVVRETQYF.

V and J are TRBV29-1 and TRBJ2-1; TRBD1 or TRBD2 may be the D gene (7 bases each). Trimming stripped 7 bases from V and 8 bases from J, with 12 bases between. Germline V CDR1 and CDR2: SQVTM, ANQGSEA. This CDR3 is built from 11 residues. CDR3 bases: TGCAGCGCAGGGGGGGTCTATGAGCAGTTCTTC. Its translation: CSAGGVYEQFF.

The rearrangement links TRBV7-6 to TRBJ2-7, with 11 bases lining up with TRBD2. The germline V gene has CDR1 SGHVS and CDR2 FNYEAQ. This CDR3 comprises 15 residues. J was trimmed by 2 bases and V by 4 bases; bases with no gene match: 4. CDR3 nucleotides: TGTGCCAGCAGCTCCCTTAGCGGGAGGGCCTACGAGCAGTACTTC. Amino acid sequence: CASSSLSGRAYEQYF. The whole variable domain, filled in from reference TRBV7-6 and TRBJ2-7, reads GAGVSQSPRYKVTKRGQDVALRCDPISGHVSLYWYRQALGQGPEFLTYFNYEAQQDKSGLPNDRFSAERPEGSISTLTIQRTEQRDSAMYRCASSSLSGRAYEQYFGPGTRLTVT.

The rearrangement joins TRBV7-2 to TRBJ1-2, with TRBD1 matching 7 bases. V shed 3 bases and J 2 bases; nucleotides not matched to a gene: 9. CDR1 and CDR2 from the germline V gene are SGHTA and FQGNSA. The CDR3 has 16 residues. CDR3 sequence: CASSFGQDWANYGYTF. In nucleotides, the CDR3 is TGTGCCAGCAGCTTTGGACAGGACTGGGCCAACTATGGCTACACCTTC.

The CDR3 DNA is TGTGCCAGCAGCTGGGGGCCACTAGCGTCCAAGGGGGAGACCCAGTACTTC. Its translation is CASSWGPLASKGETQYF. The genes are TRBV5-6 and TRBJ2-5; D may be TRBD2 (7 bases). The ends were cut back, 3 bases at V and 5 bases at J, with 23 bases in the middle. CDR1 and CDR2 (germline): SGHDT, YYEEEE. This CDR3 is 17 amino acids long.